This T cell receptor (beta chain) was profiled in a study of regulatory T cells in long-lasting Graves disease. The CDR3 covers 15 residues. With 0 bases clipped from V and 2 bases from J, the junction kept 3 bases outside the gene matches. In germline, CDR1 is MNHEY, CDR2 SVGEGT. Sample time point: newly diagnosed GD, antithyroid drugs for less than 3 months. The TCR library was made from RNA extracted from PBMCs. A peripheral blood sample, around 8.5 milliliters in volume, was drawn into EDTA tubes. Both iRepertoire HTBI primers and Arm-PCR of CDR3 regions were used to build the TCR beta libraries. TCRdb independently ran MiXCR on the multiplex PCR reads; one entry per CDR3 protein. The sample holds about 440,000 distinct CDR3 sequences, 16% seen once. This clonotype occurred many times. These data also featured in a second study, about T cells in Graves' hyperthyroidism and ophthalmopathy.

The chain couples TRBV6-2 or TRBV6-3 to TRBJ2-7, with 8 nucleotides matching TRBD2. The material was peripheral blood mononuclear cells (PBMCs), obtained at new diagnosis, from a patient treated with antithyroid drugs. The receptor comes from a woman between 18 and 29 years old with Graves disease. In DNA, the CDR3 is TGTGCCAGCAGTTACTCGTCGGGAGGGCCCTACGAGCAGTACTTC. Translation: CASSYSSGGPYEQYF.